What follows describes a single TCR beta chain. No cognate antigen has been identified for it. Per-base qualities were not stored, and no clone one base away is much larger. The library was produced with the immunoSEQ multiplex PCR assay. For the multiplex PCR, a mixture combining 60 forward primers for TCR Vbeta segments and 13 reverse primers for TCR Jbeta segments was used. The CDR3 region of rearranged TCR beta genes was amplified from genomic DNA with a multiplex PCR assay. Amplified TCR beta libraries were sequenced as 87-base-pair reads on the Illumina HiSeq System. On the study's bioinformatics: A later analysis counted around 72 million unique TCR beta chains across the 666 repertoires, and 9 million to 14 million of these chains were shared by at least two donors. Raw reads were error-corrected and collapsed into unique sequences by a nearest-neighbor algorithm in which closely related sequences were merged to remove PCR and sequencing errors. Alignment of CDR3 sequences to IMGT reference sequences was used to assign V, D and J gene segments. For a sequence to be retained, at least a six-nucleotide match to both a V gene segment and a J gene segment was required. A rearrangement was called productive if the CDR3 had no stop codons and remained in frame with V and J, and every other rearrangement was called non-productive. CDR3 was defined according to IMGT convention as the region running from the second conserved V-encoded cysteine to the conserved J-encoded phenylalanine. The earlier analysis of 500 to 600 of the donors excluded sequences that lacked an unambiguous match to a single V gene segment. An earlier analysis of a few hundred of the donors classified V segments as functional when productive rearrangements were above 56.7% and as segregating when the standard deviation between donors was above 5%. A statistical classification framework was built to diagnose cytomegalovirus status from the catalog of TCR beta chain sequences. In a later analysis, TCR nucleotide sequences were compared against IMGT/GENE-DB human TR gene sequences so that V and J genes could be assigned. The TCRdist pipeline was used in a later analysis to assign CDR3 sequences and most-parsimonious VDJ recombination scenarios. In a later analysis, each TCR beta chain was defined by its CDR3 amino acid sequence together with its V-gene family, and reads without a unique V-gene family were excluded. As a way to deal with suspected cross-contamination and a sequencing artifact, a later analysis dropped 592 nucleotide sequences that were highly shared and had low generation probability. In a later analysis, a clonal expansion index for each public chain was calculated from normalized within-repertoire ranks of inferred template counts. In a later analysis, generation probabilities were computed using a VDJ recombination model fitted to out-of-frame rearrangements, and the results were checked against IGoR. Hypergeometric tests were used in a later analysis to score TCR-TCR, TCR-HLA and TCR-CMV co-occurrence, with a repertoire-size bias correction applied to the TCR pairs. A later analysis estimated false discovery rates by permuting HLA or CMV assignments 20 times. A later analysis grouped co-occurring TCRs with DBSCAN, adding TCRdist sequence similarity when clustering within HLA-allele-positive subsets. Repertoires with fewer than 30,000 or more than 120,000 public chains, plus five repertoires with anomalous nucleotide sharing, were excluded from co-occurrence clustering. Sourced from immuneACCESS, this table was stored by TCRdb with only in-frame sequences that have V and J called. A share of the clones is absent; for the studies checked, an unresolved V gene accounts for under half, and the remainder has no known explanation. V and J calls and clone size come straight from that table; D and trimming were deduced from the DNA. In all, the sample holds roughly 180,000 clones, and about 86% of those were seen once. The ten largest account for just over 2% of the sample.

Reading the germline V gene gives CDR1 MNHEY and CDR2 SVGAGI. The CDR3 runs 15 residues from the cysteine to the phenylalanine. Kept here is only the CDR3 DNA, which spans 45 bases and is read in frame from base 1. V loses 2 bases of germline sequence and J loses 5 bases, and the interval between the two ends is 13 bases. This specimen comes from a study of cytomegalovirus exposure and HLA in healthy donors (dated by TCRdb to about 2017). Study-level background: An earlier analysis of several hundred of the donors reported approximately 270 Gb of sequence data and some 100 million unique TCR beta sequences from 150 million to 200 million T cells. Roughly 290 gigabases of sequencing data and approximately 91 million unique TCR sequences made up an early release that covered under 750 HLA-typed donors. Of the roughly 400 genotyped donors, roughly 85% fell in the genetic ancestry cluster associated with self-reported Caucasian donors. The study aimed to test whether cataloging public T cell receptors could reveal signatures of past pathogen exposure. The study profiled the T cell repertoires of 666 subjects by immunosequencing and related them to cytomegalovirus serostatus. A separate validation cohort of more than 100 different subjects was used in addition to the roughly 670-subject first cohort. High-throughput TCR immunosequencing, statistical association of individual TCRs with disease status, and machine learning were combined to predict cytomegalovirus infection status. To study patterns of TCR occurrence, a later analysis re-analyzed previously published TCR beta repertoires from several hundred donors and added high-resolution HLA genotyping. Rather than drawing on any new phenotypic data, the later analysis identified candidate immune exposures from TCR beta sequences and the way those sequences occurred across donors. In an earlier analysis of 550 to 700 of the donors, high-throughput TCR beta sequencing was used to judge whether each TCR beta V gene segment behaved as functional or pseudogenic. Donor age, sex, ethnicity and CMV serostatus were collected together with the repertoire data. Genome-wide SNP genotypes for about 65% of the roughly 700 donors were used in a later genetic analysis, which treated that subset as a discovery cohort. Every repertoire in the discovery cohort had been generated on one and the same sequencing platform. Class I and class II HLA loci were covered by the typing at four-digit resolution. The number of typed donors differed by locus: roughly 629-630 for A, B, C, DRB1 and DQB1; roughly 510 for DQA1; some 590 for DPA1; and 400 to 480 for DPB1. Roughly five DR-DQ haplotypes were treated as single units for association and clustering because of strong linkage in the cohort. Across approximately 400 genotyped donors of the cohort, an average of about 200,000 unique TCR beta nucleotide sequences per donor were sequenced, and roughly 20% of those sequences were non-productive. On the study overall, not on this receptor specifically: Linkage disequilibrium might explain the correlated functional status among segregating V segments, but an unknown experimental factor could not be ruled out. A later analysis found that HLA-associated TCR beta chains were more clonally expanded and had lower generation probabilities than equally common non-associated chains. This cohort had only TCR beta chains sequenced, and the lack of alpha or paired-chain data limited which features could be detected. In a later analysis, TCR association rates were found to vary across HLA loci, with the most associated TCRs seen for DRB1 alleles and the fewest for HLA-C alleles. A further reported finding was that TCR beta sequences accurately predicted the HLA-A and HLA-B alleles for most subjects in the first cohort. The sequencing pipeline was judged likely to have produced a cluster of highly shared sequence variants as a technical artifact. Because HLA typing was unavailable for some donors at each locus, only the typed subset was used in association tests. Several of the top co-occurrence clusters appeared to be linked to parvovirus B19, influenza, CMV and Epstein-Barr virus, according to a later analysis. Most TCR sequences were seen in very few donors, while some public TCRs were found in many individuals. Three of the identified cytomegalovirus-associated TCR beta chains were confirmed in vitro to be specific for cytomegalovirus antigens. In a later genetic analysis, fewer N-insertions in productive TCRs were reported among donors in an Asian-associated ancestry cluster than the roughly 700-donor mean. At a false discovery rate of 0.05, a later analysis linked about 16,000 TCR beta sequences to specific HLA alleles. Roughly uniform sequencing depth across donors was assumed in presence/absence analyses, although this assumption may not hold. Immune exposure information for the cohort was limited to CMV serostatus. The classifier was reported to diagnose cytomegalovirus status with high specificity and sensitivity in both the original and validation cohorts. Some IMGT-functional V segments, including TRBV6-2 and TRBV6-3, could not be told apart with the 87-base-pair reads, so those segments were excluded. A later genetic analysis associated a missense DCLRE1C variant with V-gene and J-gene trimming of TCR beta chains, and an independent cohort replicated the association. Strong co-occurrence of HLA alleles, especially DR and DQ, made assigning TCR associations to individual alleles difficult. An earlier analysis of several hundred of the donors showed that most TCR beta V segments appeared in productive rearrangements either about 87% or about 30% of the time, which broadly matched IMGT annotations. Because counts were too low, 15 to 20 rarely observed V segments, including chromosome 9 orphons, were excluded from the earlier analysis of several hundred of the donors. The authors suggested that the approach could potentially be extended to other disease states and immunological phenotypes. A later analysis found that most CMV-associated TCR beta chains appeared HLA-restricted, with HLA associations seemingly driven largely by CMV exposure. In the study, 150 to 200 TCR beta chains were listed as associated with cytomegalovirus.

In total, approximately 610 healthy bone marrow donors made up the cohort. All cohort members were sampled while nominally healthy, although unrecorded immune exposures were likely present. The donor was CMV seropositive and was included in the group of 289 seropositive cohort members. A peripheral blood sample was collected from each donor, and TCR beta sequencing was performed on peripheral blood mononuclear cells. Genomic DNA was extracted from the blood cell samples with the Qiagen DNeasy Blood Extraction Kit. This clonotype originated in a woman between 18 and 29 years old in good health and CMV-seropositive. The chain is encoded by TRBV6-5 joined to TRBJ2-1; a confident D gene designation cannot be given. Sample: PBMCs. The CDR3 in this case is CASSYMLTSDNEQFF. The base sequence is TGTGCCAGCAGTTACATGTTAACGTCGGACAATGAGCAGTTCTTC.